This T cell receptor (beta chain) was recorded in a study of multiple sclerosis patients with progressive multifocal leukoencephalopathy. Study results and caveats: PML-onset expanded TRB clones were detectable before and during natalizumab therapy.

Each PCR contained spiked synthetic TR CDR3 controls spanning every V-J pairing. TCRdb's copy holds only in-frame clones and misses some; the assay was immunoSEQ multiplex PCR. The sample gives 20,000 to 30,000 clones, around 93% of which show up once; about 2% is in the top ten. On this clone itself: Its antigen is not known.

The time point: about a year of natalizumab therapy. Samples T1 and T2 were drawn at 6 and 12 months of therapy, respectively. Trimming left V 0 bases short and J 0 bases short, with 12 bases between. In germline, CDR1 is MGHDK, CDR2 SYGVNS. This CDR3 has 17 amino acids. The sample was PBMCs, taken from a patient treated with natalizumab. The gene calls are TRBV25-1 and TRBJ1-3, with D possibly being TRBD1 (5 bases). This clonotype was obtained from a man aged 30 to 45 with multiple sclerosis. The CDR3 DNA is TGTGCCAGCAGTGAATATGGGGCGGCTTACTCTGGAAACACCATATATTTT. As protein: CASSEYGAAYSGNTIYF.